Listed below are T cell receptor beta chains from one sample, sequenced in a study of shared clonotypes between healthy human individuals. Libraries were prepared by immunoSEQ multiplex PCR; TCRdb keeps only in-frame clonotypes and omits some of them. This table holds hundreds of thousands of clones, roughly 98% found once. The sequencing input was naive CD8+ T cells sorted from blood. These receptors all come from a man aged 30 to 39 in good health. Each CDR3 is given with its conserved first and last residue. D genes are given only for firm matches. Size is stated for part of the rows, as once, few or many counts, or as a class when the clone is expanded.

clone size: NA
J gene: TRBJ2-7
D gene: NA
V gene: TRBV14
CDR3 protein: CASSQLQDYYEQYF
CDR3 DNA: TGTGCCAGCAGCCAATTACAGGATTACTACGAGCAGTACTTC

clone size: once
J gene: TRBJ2-1
D gene: NA
V gene: TRBV18
CDR3 protein: CASSRGVGNEQFF
CDR3 DNA: TGTGCCAGCTCACGCGGCGTGGGGAATGAGCAGTTCTTC

clone size: NA
J gene: TRBJ2-7
D gene: NA
V gene: TRBV6-1
CDR3 protein: CASSVNYEQYF
CDR3 DNA: TGTGCCAGCAGTGTGAACTACGAGCAGTACTTC

clone size: NA
J gene: TRBJ2-3
D gene: TRBD1
V gene: TRBV28
CDR3 protein: CASSPGTGGPDTQYF
CDR3 DNA: TGTGCCAGCAGTCCTGGGACAGGGGGCCCAGATACGCAGTATTTT

clone size: NA
J gene: TRBJ1-5
D gene: NA
V gene: TRBV5-5
CDR3 protein: CASSFYPSDQPQHF
CDR3 DNA: TGTGCCAGCAGCTTTTACCCGTCCGATCAGCCCCAGCATTTT

clone size: NA
J gene: TRBJ2-7
D gene: TRBD1
V gene: TRBV28
CDR3 protein: CASSETGGFTYEQYF
CDR3 DNA: TGTGCCAGCAGCGAGACAGGGGGCTTTACCTACGAGCAGTACTTC

clone size: NA
J gene: TRBJ2-7
D gene: NA
V gene: TRBV25-1
CDR3 protein: CASSEGPNPLYEQYF
CDR3 DNA: TGTGCCAGCAGTGAGGGGCCGAACCCCCTCTACGAGCAGTACTTC

clone size: NA
J gene: TRBJ1-5
D gene: NA
V gene: TRBV7-6
CDR3 protein: CASSSDVYNQPQHF
CDR3 DNA: TGTGCCAGCAGTTCGGACGTCTACAATCAGCCCCAGCATTTT

clone size: NA
J gene: TRBJ1-2
D gene: NA
V gene: TRBV5-4
CDR3 protein: CASSLALQAGHGYTF
CDR3 DNA: TGTGCCAGCAGCTTGGCCTTACAGGCAGGCCATGGCTACACCTTC

clone size: once
J gene: TRBJ1-4
D gene: TRBD1
V gene: TRBV28
CDR3 protein: CASSSTRTGLREKLFF
CDR3 DNA: TGTGCCAGCAGTTCCACTCGGACAGGGCTGAGAGAAAAACTGTTTTTT

clone size: NA
J gene: TRBJ2-2
D gene: NA
V gene: TRBV28
CDR3 protein: CASSFRAGGELFF
CDR3 DNA: TGTGCCAGCAGTTTCCGGGCGGGCGGGGAGCTGTTTTTT

clone size: NA
J gene: TRBJ1-4
D gene: NA
V gene: TRBV18
CDR3 protein: CASSPPDEKLFF
CDR3 DNA: TGTGCCAGCTCACCTCCCGACGAAAAACTGTTTTTT

clone size: NA
J gene: TRBJ1-1
D gene: NA
V gene: TRBV4-2
CDR3 protein: CASSQALQNTEAFF
CDR3 DNA: TGTGCCAGCAGCCAAGCACTGCAGAACACTGAAGCTTTCTTT